These 10 T cell receptor beta chains share one sample of origin, sequenced in a study of OX40 agonist ivuxolimab in advanced cancers. The repertoire was sequenced with immunoSEQ multiplex PCR; TCRdb's copy has only in-frame clones and lacks some. The table has about 93,000 clones, 85% to 90% seen once. The sequences come from CD4+ or CD8+ T cells sorted from blood, collected in a trial of the OX40 agonist ivuxolimab. The receptors shown here come from an adult with an advanced solid tumor such as melanoma, head and neck, liver or kidney cancer.

CDR3 amino acids: CASSLMGGYNEQFF. In nucleotides, the CDR3 is TGTGCCAGCAGCCTTATGGGCGGATACAATGAGCAGTTCTTC. The J gene is TRBJ2-1, the V gene TRBV7-3; D is ambiguous. Germline CDR1 SGHTA, CDR2 FQGTGA. V lost 5 bases to trimming and J lost 4 bases, with 12 bases between them. The CDR3 has 14 amino acids. The full variable domain, completed using reference TRBV7-3 and TRBJ2-1, is GAGVSQTPSNKVTEKGKYVELRCDPISGHTALYWYRQSLGQGPEFLIYFQGTGAADDSGLPNDRFFAVRPEGSVSTLKIQRTERGDSAVYLCASSLMGGYNEQFFGPGTRLTVL.

This clone was detected once. The rearrangement joins TRBV6-5 to TRBJ1-1; D is perhaps TRBD1 (6 bases). Between the trimmed V and J ends, which lost 7 bases and 7 bases, there was a span of 22 bases. The CDR3 is made up of 15 amino acids. Germline CDR1 is MNHEY and CDR2 is SVGAGI. Written as DNA, the CDR3 is TGTGCCAGCACCCCCCTGGGGGGCGGCCGATTTGAAGCTTTCTTT. As protein: CASTPLGGGRFEAFF.

The chain has TRBV5-1 and TRBJ2-7, with D possibly called TRBD1 or TRBD2 (5 bases each). V lost 4 bases, J lost 2 bases, and 13 bases lay in between. Looked up from germline, CDR1 is SGHRS and CDR2 is YFSETQ. There are 14 residues in the CDR3. CDR3 bases: TGCGCCAGCAGCAAACGGGACGGGACCTACGAGCAGTACTTC. This encodes CASSKRDGTYEQYF.

J is TRBJ1-2 and V is TRBV2; D call uncertain. This CDR3 is 12 amino acids long. Germline CDR1 reads SNHLY; CDR2 reads FYNNEI. The V and J ends lost 10 bases and 6 bases respectively, with 15 bases between them. The CDR3 protein is CAITRVSDGYTF. CDR3 nucleotides: TGTGCCATTACTCGGGTTTCGGATGGCTACACCTTC.

The V gene is TRBV11-3, the J gene TRBJ2-1; the D call may be TRBD1 or TRBD2 (5 bases each). The CDR3 loop spans 15 amino acids. The germline gives CDR1 SGHNT, CDR2 YENEEA. V lost 5 bases and J lost 0, with 11 bases in between. The CDR3: CASSPGTNSYNEQFF. The CDR3, as DNA: TGTGCCAGCAGCCCTGGGACGAACTCCTACAATGAGCAGTTCTTC.

The V call is TRBV7-9, the J call TRBJ1-1; TRBD1 agrees at 9 bases. With 5 bases clipped from V and 11 bases from J, the junction kept 9 bases outside the gene matches. The V gene's germline CDR1 is SEHNR and CDR2 FQNEAQ (reference sequence). This CDR3 comprises 13 residues. CDR3 DNA: TGTGCCAGCAGCCTCCAGGACAGGGGATCGGCTTTCTTT. The encoded protein is CASSLQDRGSAFF.

This sequence joins TRBV7-2 and TRBJ1-2, with TRBD1 matching over 8 bases. Per germline, CDR1 SGHTA and CDR2 FQGNSA. CDR3 length equals 16 residues. V shed 5 bases, J shed 7 bases, and the junction held 15 bases outside the gene matches. This chain's CDR3 is CASSVTAGTGNGGYTF. CDR3 coding DNA: TGTGCCAGCAGCGTTACCGCCGGGACAGGAAATGGTGGCTACACCTTC.

The chain carries TRBV10-3 and TRBJ2-3; no clear D. The germline V gene encodes CDR1 ENHRY and CDR2 SYGVKD. This CDR3 contains 12 residues. The V and J ends lost 3 bases and 4 bases respectively, with 5 bases between them. For the CDR3, the DNA is TGTGCCATCAGTGAAGTATCAGATACGCAGTATTTT. Protein: CAISEVSDTQYF.

The V call is TRBV11-3, the J call TRBJ1-1, with D maybe TRBD1 (5 bases). This CDR3 is 14 amino acids long. Germline V gene sequence: CDR1 SGHNT, CDR2 YENEEA. V lost 5 bases, J lost 1 base, and 11 bases lay in between. Written as DNA, the CDR3 is TGTGCCAGCAGCCGAGGGACGGAGAACACTGAAGCTTTCTTT. It specifies CASSRGTENTEAFF.

This chain uses TRBV7-2 with TRBJ1-3, with D uncertain. The CDR3 consists of 15 residues. Deletions cut 1 base from V and 0 bases from J, with 7 bases between. The germline V gene encodes CDR1 SGHTA and CDR2 FQGNSA. The CDR3 region is CASSLGAASGNTIYF. CDR3 DNA sequence: TGTGCCAGCAGCTTAGGGGCAGCCTCTGGAAACACCATATATTTT.